Presented here are 13 T cell receptor beta chains from one specimen sequenced in a study of blood T cell repertoires in COVID-19. Data came from immunoSEQ multiplex PCR; TCRdb stores just in-frame clones and leaves some out. The sample yields about 47,000 clones, about 87% seen once. The sequenced sample consisted of peripheral blood. These receptors all come from a man aged 55 to 70 with active COVID-19.

The V call is TRBV7-2, the J call TRBJ2-7; no clear D gene. The germline V and J ends were trimmed by 4 bases and 3 bases, with 10 bases remaining between them. Germline CDR1 SGHTA, CDR2 FQGNSA. This CDR3 has 13 residues. The CDR3, as DNA: TGTGCCAGCAGCTCCCTTTTCGGCTACGAGCAGTACTTC. Its translation: CASSSLFGYEQYF.

The chain couples TRBV28 to TRBJ2-7, with D perhaps TRBD1 (6 bases). Trimming took off 6 bases at V and 4 bases at J, with 16 bases between the two ends. Germline V gives CDR1 MDHEN, CDR2 SYDVKM. The CDR3 runs 14 residues. The CDR3 DNA reads TGTGCCAGCAGCAAAAAGCAGGGGTTGTACGAGCAGTACTTC. Translated, it gives CASSKKQGLYEQYF.

Turning to this clone: In the same sample, other DNA sequences code for this CDR3. The chain has TRBV6-2 or TRBV6-3 and TRBJ2-1; D is uncertain. The CDR3 totals 13 residues. CDR1 is MNHEY, CDR2 SVGEGT, per germline. Trimming removed 5 bases from V and 5 bases from J, with 10 bases in between. The CDR3: CASSLDTDNEQFF. DNA of the CDR3: TGTGCCAGCAGTCTTGACACCGACAATGAGCAGTTCTTC.

J is TRBJ2-2 and V is TRBV5-1; 8 positions agree with TRBD1. Trimming took 4 bases from V and 4 from J; bases not matched to a gene: 3. Germline-derived CDR1 and CDR2 are SGHRS and YFSETQ. The CDR3 spans 14 residues. The DNA for the CDR3 is TGCGCCAGCAGCCGTACAGGGGGCACCGGGGAGCTGTTTTTT. Its translation is CASSRTGGTGELFF.

Only one count was recorded for this clone. The chain carries TRBV5-5 and TRBJ1-2; D call uncertain. The CDR3 is 14 residues long. CDR1 is SGHKS and CDR2 is YYEKEE in the germline V gene (reference sequence). Trimming cost V 4 bases and J 4 bases, with 14 bases left between them. The CDR3 nucleotides are TGTGCCAGCAGCCCGGACTCGGGTGGCTATGGCTACACCTTC. Its translation is CASSPDSGGYGYTF.

V usage is TRBV7-9 and J usage is TRBJ2-7; TRBD1 agrees at 7 bases. After removal of 5 bases from V and 3 bases from J, the junction contained 7 bases not matched to a gene. This CDR3 comprises 14 residues. CDR1 is SEHNR, CDR2 FQNEAQ, per germline (reference sequence). This CDR3 is CASSLPGQSYEQYF. The CDR3 DNA is TGTGCCAGCAGCCTTCCGGGACAGAGCTACGAGCAGTACTTC. Looking up the rest from reference TRBV7-9 and TRBJ2-7 gives the full variable domain: DTGVSQNPRHKITKRGQNVTFRCDPISEHNRLYWYRQTLGQGPEFLTYFQNEAQLEKSRLLSDRFSAERPKGSFSTLEIQRTEQGDSAMYLCASSLPGQSYEQYFGPGTRLTVT.

This chain joins TRBV2 and TRBJ2-3; TRBD2 matches at 9 bases. In germline, CDR1 is SNHLY, CDR2 FYNNEI. V lost 4 bases, J lost 15 bases, and 8 bases stayed unmatched. This CDR3 region has 12 residues. The chain's CDR3 is CASSGGLAFRYF. The CDR3 DNA sequence: TGTGCCAGCAGTGGAGGACTAGCGTTTCGATATTTT.

The chain couples TRBV6-5 to TRBJ2-7; TRBD2 matches 10 bases. Germline assignment: CDR1 MNHEY and CDR2 SVGAGI. The CDR3 sequence is 15 residues long. The V gene end was trimmed by 4 bases and the J gene end by 5 bases; junction bases not matched to a gene: 8. The CDR3 reads CASSSVAGGKNEQYF. CDR3 nucleotide sequence: TGTGCCAGCAGTTCGGTAGCGGGAGGAAAAAACGAGCAGTACTTC.

This clone is a singleton in its sample. The genes are TRBV24-1 and TRBJ2-1; D remains ambiguous. This CDR3 region has 14 residues. Between the trimmed V and J ends, which lost 3 bases and 7 bases, there was a span of 12 bases. Germline CDR1 reads KGHDR; CDR2 reads SFDVKD. The CDR3 DNA reads TGTGCCACCAGTGATCCTATTCTGAGGAATGAGCAGTTCTTC. It yields the protein CATSDPILRNEQFF.

The CDR3 region has the DNA TGTGCCAGCAGCAACCGGGACAGGGGACGCTTTGAAGCTTTCTTT. It codes for CASSNRDRGRFEAFF. The J gene is TRBJ1-1, the V gene TRBV7-2, with TRBD1 matching over 10 bases. CDR1 and CDR2 from the germline V gene are SGHTA and FQGNSA. Losses at the gene ends were 5 bases for V and 7 bases for J; bases not matched to a gene: 10. There are 15 residues in the CDR3.

This clone was seen only a few times. Distinct nucleotide sequences in the sample also encode this CDR3. The chain has TRBV5-1 and TRBJ2-7; D is unresolved. The V end lost 1 base, the J end lost 3 bases, and 8 bases lay between the germline ends. Germline V gene data show CDR1 as SGHRS and CDR2 as YFSETQ. The CDR3 is made up of 13 amino acids. CDR3 amino acids: CASSLTADYEQYF. As DNA, the CDR3 is TGCGCCAGCAGCTTGACTGCTGACTACGAGCAGTACTTC. The entire variable domain, with the rest obtained from reference TRBV5-1 and TRBJ2-7, is as follows: KAGVTQTPRYLIKTRGQQVTLSCSPISGHRSVSWYQQTPGQGLQFLFEYFSETQRNKGNFPGRFSGRQFSNSRSEMNVSTLELGDSALYLCASSLTADYEQYFGPGTRLTVT.

The chain combines TRBV5-4 with TRBJ2-4, with 9 positions matching TRBD2. Germline CDR1 SGHNT, CDR2 YYREEE (reference sequence). The CDR3 loop spans 15 amino acids. Trimming took 4 bases from V and 5 from J; bases not matched to a gene: 7. The CDR3: CASSGGGGSQNIQYF. CDR3 DNA sequence: TGTGCCAGCAGCGGCGGGGGGGGTAGCCAAAACATTCAGTACTTC.

This chain uses TRBV7-9 with TRBJ2-5; perhaps TRBD2 as D (6 bases). The CDR3 extends over 13 amino acids. Germline CDR1 reads SEHNR; CDR2 reads FQNEAQ (reference sequence). V dropped 7 bases and J dropped 3 bases, with 12 bases sitting between them. The CDR3, as DNA: TGTGCCAGCATCCGGTCGGGGGAAGAGACCCAGTACTTC. This encodes CASIRSGEETQYF.